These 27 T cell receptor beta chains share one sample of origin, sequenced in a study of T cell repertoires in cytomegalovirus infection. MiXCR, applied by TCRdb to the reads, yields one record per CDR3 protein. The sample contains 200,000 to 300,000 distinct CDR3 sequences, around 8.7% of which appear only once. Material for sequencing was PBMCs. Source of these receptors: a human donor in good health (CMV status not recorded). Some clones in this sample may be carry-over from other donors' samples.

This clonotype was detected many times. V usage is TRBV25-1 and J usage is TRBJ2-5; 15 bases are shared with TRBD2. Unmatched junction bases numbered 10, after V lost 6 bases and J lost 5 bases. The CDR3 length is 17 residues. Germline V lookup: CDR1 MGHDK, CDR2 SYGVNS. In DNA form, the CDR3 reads TGTGCCAGCAGCGCGAGGACTAGCGGGAGGGTGTGGGAGACCCAGTACTTC. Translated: CASSARTSGRVWETQYF.

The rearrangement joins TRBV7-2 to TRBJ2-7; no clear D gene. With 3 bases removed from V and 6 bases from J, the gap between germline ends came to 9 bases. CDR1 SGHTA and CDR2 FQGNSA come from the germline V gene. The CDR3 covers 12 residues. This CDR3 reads CASSFGSIEQYF. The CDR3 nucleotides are TGTGCCAGCAGCTTCGGATCAATCGAGCAGTACTTC.

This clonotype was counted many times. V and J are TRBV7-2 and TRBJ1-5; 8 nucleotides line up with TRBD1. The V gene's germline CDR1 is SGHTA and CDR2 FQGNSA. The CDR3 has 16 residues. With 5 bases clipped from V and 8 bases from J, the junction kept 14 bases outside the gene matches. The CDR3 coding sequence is TGTGCCAGCAGCCGCGGACAGGGCAGGGCGGCAAAGCCCCAGCATTTT. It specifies CASSRGQGRAAKPQHF.

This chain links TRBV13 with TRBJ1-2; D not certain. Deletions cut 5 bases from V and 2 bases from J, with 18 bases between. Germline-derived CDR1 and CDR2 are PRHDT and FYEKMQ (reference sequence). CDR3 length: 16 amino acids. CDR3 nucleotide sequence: TGTGCCAGCAGCCGAAATCGTCAGGTGTCGAACTATGGCTACACCTTC. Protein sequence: CASSRNRQVSNYGYTF.

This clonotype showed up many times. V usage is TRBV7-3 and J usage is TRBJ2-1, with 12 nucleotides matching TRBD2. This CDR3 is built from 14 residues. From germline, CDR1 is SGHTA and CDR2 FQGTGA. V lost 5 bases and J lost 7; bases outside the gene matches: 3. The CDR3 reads CASSLAGGPNEQFF. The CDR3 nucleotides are TGTGCCAGCAGCCTAGCGGGGGGGCCGAATGAGCAGTTCTTC.

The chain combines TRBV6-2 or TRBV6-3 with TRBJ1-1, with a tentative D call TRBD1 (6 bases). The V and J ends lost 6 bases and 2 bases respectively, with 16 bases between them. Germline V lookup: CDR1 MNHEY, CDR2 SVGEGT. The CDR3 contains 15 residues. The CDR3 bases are TGTGCCAGCAGAACAGGGTTGATTTACAACACTGAAGCTTTCTTT. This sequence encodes CASRTGLIYNTEAFF.

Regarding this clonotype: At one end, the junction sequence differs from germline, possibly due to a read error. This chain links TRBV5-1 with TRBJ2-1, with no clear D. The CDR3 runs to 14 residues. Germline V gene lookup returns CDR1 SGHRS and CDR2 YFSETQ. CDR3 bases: TGCGCCAGCAGCCTAGAACCATGGGGTGCAGAGCGGTTCTTC. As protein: CASSLEPWGAERFF.

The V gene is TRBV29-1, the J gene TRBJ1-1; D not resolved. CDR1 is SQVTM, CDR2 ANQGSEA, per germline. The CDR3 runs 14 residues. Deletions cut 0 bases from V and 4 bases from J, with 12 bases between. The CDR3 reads CSVEEGARGTEAFF. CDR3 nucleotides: TGCAGCGTTGAAGAGGGTGCCCGGGGCACTGAAGCTTTCTTT.

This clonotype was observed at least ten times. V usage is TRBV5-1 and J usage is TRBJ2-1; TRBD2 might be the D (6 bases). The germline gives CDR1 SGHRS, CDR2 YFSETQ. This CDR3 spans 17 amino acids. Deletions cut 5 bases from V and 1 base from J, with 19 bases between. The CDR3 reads CASSGVGGSRSYNEQFF. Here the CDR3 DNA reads TGCGCCAGCAGTGGGGTGGGAGGAAGCCGGTCCTACAATGAGCAGTTCTTC.

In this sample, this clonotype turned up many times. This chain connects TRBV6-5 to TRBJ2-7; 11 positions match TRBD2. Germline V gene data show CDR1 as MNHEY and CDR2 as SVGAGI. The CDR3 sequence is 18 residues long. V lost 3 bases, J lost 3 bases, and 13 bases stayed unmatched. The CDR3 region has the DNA TGTGCCAGCAGTTATTCGTGGACTAGCGGGTGGGAGGGCTACGAGCAGTACTTC. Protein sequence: CASSYSWTSGWEGYEQYF.

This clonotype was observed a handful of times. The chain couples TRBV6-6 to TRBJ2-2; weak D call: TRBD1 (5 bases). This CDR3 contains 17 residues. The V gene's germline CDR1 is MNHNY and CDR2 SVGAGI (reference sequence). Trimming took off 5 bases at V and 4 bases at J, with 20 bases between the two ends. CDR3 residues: CASSRLPTGTLTGELFF. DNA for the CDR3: TGTGCCAGCAGTCGCCTCCCAACAGGTACACTCACCGGGGAGCTGTTTTTT.

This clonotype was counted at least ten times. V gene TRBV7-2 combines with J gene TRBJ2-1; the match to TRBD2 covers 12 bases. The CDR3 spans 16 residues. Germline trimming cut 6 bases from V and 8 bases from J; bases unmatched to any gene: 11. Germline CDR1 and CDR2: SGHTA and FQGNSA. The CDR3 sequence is CASSQTGLAGGDEQFF. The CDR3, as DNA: TGTGCCAGCAGTCAGACCGGGCTAGCGGGAGGGGATGAGCAGTTCTTC.

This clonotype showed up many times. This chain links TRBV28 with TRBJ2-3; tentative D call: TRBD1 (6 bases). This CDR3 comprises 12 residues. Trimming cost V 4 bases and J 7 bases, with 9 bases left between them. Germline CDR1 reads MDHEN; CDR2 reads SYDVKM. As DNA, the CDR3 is TGTGCCAGCAGTTCGACAGGATATACGCAGTATTTT. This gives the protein CASSSTGYTQYF.

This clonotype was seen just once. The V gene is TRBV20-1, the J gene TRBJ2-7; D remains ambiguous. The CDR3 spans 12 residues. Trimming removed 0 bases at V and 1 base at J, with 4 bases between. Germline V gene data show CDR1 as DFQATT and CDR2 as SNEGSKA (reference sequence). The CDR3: CSARDGSYEQYF. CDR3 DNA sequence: TGCAGTGCTAGAGATGGTTCCTACGAGCAGTACTTC.

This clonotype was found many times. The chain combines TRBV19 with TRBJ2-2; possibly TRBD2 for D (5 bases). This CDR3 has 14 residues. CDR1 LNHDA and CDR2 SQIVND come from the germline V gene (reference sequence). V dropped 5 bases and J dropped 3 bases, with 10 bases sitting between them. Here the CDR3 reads CASSYRGYTGELFF. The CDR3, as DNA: TGTGCCAGTAGTTACCGGGGATACACCGGGGAGCTGTTTTTT.

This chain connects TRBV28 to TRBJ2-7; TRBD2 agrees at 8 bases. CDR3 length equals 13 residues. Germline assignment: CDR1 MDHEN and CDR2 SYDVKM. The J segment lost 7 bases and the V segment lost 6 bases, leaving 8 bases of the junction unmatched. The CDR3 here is CASSSGGVGEQYF. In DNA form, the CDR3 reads TGTGCCAGCAGCTCCGGGGGGGTGGGTGAGCAGTACTTC.

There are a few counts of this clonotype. Written as DNA, the CDR3 is TGTGCCAGCAGCTTGGAGGCTCTTGAGACCCAGTACTTC. Translation: CASSLEALETQYF. The V call is TRBV5-4, the J call TRBJ2-5; no firm D call. Trimming shortened V by 0 bases and J by 5 bases, and 8 bases separated the two germline ends. The germline V gene has CDR1 SGHNT and CDR2 YYREEE (reference sequence). The length of the CDR3 is 13 residues.

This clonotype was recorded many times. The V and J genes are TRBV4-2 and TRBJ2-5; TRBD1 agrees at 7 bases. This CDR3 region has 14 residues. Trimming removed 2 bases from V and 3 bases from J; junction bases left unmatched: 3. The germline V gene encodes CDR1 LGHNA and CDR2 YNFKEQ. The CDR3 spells CASSQPDREETQYF. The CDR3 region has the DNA TGTGCCAGCAGCCAACCCGACAGGGAAGAGACCCAGTACTTC.

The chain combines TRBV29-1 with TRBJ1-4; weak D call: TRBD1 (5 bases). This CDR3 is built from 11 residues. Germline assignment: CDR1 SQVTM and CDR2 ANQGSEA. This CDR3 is CAGLGNEKLFF. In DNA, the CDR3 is TGCGCGGGGCTTGGTAATGAAAAACTGTTTTTT.

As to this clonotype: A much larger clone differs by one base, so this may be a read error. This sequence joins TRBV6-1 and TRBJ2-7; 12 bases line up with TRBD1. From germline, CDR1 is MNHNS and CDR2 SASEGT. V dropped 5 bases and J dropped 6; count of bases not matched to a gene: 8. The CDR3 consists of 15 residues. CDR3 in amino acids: CASSHMGQGAREQYF. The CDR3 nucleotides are TGTGCCAGCAGTCACATGGGACAGGGGGCGCGCGAGCAGTACTTC.

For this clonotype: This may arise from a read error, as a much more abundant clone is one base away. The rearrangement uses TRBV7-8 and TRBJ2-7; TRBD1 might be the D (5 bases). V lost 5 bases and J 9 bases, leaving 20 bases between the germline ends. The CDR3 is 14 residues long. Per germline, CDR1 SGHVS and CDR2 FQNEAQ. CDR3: CASSLGLSLGVQYF. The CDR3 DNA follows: TGTGCCAGCAGCCTGGGGCTGAGTCTCGGCGTGCAGTACTTC.

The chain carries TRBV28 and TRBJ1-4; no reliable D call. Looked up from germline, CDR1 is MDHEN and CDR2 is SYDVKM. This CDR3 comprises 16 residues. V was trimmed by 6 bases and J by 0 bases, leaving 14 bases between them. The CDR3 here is CASRMGAFSTNEKLFF. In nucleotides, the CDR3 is TGTGCCAGCAGAATGGGAGCCTTTTCAACTAATGAAAAACTGTTTTTT.

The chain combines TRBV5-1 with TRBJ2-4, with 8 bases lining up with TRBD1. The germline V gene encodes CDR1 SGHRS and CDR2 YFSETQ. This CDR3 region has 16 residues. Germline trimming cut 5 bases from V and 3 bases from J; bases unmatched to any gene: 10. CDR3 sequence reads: CASRPDRALGKNIQYF. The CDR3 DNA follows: TGCGCCAGCAGACCGGACAGGGCCTTAGGCAAAAACATTCAGTACTTC.

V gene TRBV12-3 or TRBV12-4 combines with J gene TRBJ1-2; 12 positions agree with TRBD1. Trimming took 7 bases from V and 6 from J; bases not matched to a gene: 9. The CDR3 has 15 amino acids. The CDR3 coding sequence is TGTGCCAGCACCTCGGGACAGGGGGCGTGGGATGGCTACACCTTC. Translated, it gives CASTSGQGAWDGYTF.

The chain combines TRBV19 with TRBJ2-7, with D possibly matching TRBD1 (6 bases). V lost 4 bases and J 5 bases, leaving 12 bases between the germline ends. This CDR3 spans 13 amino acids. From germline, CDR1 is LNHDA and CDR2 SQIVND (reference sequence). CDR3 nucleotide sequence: TGTGCCAGTAGTACCCAGGGGATCAACGAGCAGTACTTC. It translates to CASSTQGINEQYF.

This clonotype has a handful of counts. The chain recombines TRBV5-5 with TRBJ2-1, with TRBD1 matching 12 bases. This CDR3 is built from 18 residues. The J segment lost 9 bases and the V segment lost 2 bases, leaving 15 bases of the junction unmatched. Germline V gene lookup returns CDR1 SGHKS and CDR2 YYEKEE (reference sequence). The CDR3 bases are TGTGCCAGCAGCTTCCTAGGAGGGACAGGGGGCGCGGTAGGTGAGCAGTTCTTC. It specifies CASSFLGGTGGAVGEQFF. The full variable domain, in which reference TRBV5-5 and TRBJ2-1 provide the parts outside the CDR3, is DAGVTQSPTHLIKTRGQQVTLRCSPISGHKSVSWYQQVLGQGPQFIFQYYEKEERGRGNFPDRFSARQFPNYSSELNVNALLLGDSALYLCASSFLGGTGGAVGEQFFGPGTRLTVL.

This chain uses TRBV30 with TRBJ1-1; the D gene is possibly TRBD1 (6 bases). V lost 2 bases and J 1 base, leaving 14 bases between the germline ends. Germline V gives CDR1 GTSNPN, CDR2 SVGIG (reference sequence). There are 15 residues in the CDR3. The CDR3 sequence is CAWSPWTASNTEAFF. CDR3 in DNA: TGTGCCTGGAGTCCCTGGACAGCCTCGAACACTGAAGCTTTCTTT.